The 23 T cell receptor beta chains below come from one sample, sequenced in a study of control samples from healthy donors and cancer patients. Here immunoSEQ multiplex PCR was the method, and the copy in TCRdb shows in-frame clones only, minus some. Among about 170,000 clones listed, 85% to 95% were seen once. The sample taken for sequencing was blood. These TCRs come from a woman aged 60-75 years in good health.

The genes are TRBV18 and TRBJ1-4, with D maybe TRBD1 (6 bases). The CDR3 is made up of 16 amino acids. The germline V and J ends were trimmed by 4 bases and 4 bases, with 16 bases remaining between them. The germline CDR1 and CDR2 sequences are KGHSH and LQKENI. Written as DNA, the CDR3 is TGTGCCAGCTCACAATCCACACAGGGAATTAATGAAAAACTGTTTTTT. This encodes CASSQSTQGINEKLFF. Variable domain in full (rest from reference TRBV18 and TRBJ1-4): NAGVMQNPRHLVRRRGQEARLRCSPMKGHSHVYWYRQLPEEGLKFMVYLQKENIIDESGMPKERFSAEFPKEGPSILRIQQVVRGDSAAYFCASSQSTQGINEKLFFGSGTQLSVL.

DNA of the CDR3: TGTGCCAGCAGGACTCGGGGGGGGACGAACACTGAAGCTTTCTTT. This codes for CASRTRGGTNTEAFF. The rearrangement links TRBV13 to TRBJ1-1, with D perhaps matching TRBD1 (5 bases). This CDR3 has 15 residues. The V gene's germline CDR1 is PRHDT and CDR2 FYEKMQ (reference sequence). The germline V and J ends were trimmed by 6 bases and 1 base, with 15 bases remaining between them.

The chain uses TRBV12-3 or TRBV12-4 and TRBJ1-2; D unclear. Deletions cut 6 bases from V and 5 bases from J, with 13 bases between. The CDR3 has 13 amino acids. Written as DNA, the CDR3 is TGTGCCAGCAGAAATTTAGCGTCATATGGCTACACCTTC. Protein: CASRNLASYGYTF.

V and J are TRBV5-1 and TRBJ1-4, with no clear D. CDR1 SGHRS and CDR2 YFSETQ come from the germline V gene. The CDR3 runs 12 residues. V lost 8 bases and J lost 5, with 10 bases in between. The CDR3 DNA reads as TGCGCCAGTAGGGCAGCGAATGAAAAACTGTTTTTT. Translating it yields CASRAANEKLFF.

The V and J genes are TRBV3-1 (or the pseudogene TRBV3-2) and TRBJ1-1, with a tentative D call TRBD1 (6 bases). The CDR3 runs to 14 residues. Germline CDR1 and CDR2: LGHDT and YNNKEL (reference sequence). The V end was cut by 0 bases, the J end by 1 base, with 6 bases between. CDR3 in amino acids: CASSQEGGNTEAFF. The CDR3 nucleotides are TGTGCCAGCAGCCAAGAAGGGGGGAACACTGAAGCTTTCTTT.

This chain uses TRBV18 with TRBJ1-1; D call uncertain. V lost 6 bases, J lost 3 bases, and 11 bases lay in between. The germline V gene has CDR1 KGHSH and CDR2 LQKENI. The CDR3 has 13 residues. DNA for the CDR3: TGTGCCAGCTCGCCGACGGACGACACTGAAGCTTTCTTT. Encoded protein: CASSPTDDTEAFF. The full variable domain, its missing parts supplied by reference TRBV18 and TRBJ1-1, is NAGVMQNPRHLVRRRGQEARLRCSPMKGHSHVYWYRQLPEEGLKFMVYLQKENIIDESGMPKERFSAEFPKEGPSILRIQQVVRGDSAAYFCASSPTDDTEAFFGQGTRLTVV.

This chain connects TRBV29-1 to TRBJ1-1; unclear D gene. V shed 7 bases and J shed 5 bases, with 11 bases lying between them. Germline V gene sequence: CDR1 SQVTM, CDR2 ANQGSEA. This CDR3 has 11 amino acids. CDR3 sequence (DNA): TGCAGCGCAGCGGTTTATACTGAAGCTTTCTTT. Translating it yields CSAAVYTEAFF.

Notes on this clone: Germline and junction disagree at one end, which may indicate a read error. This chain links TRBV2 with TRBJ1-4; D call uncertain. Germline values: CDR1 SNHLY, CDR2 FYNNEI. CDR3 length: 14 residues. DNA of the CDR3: TGTGCCAGCATTCGTGAAGGGTCTAAAGAAAAACTGTTTTTT. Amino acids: CASIREGSKEKLFF.

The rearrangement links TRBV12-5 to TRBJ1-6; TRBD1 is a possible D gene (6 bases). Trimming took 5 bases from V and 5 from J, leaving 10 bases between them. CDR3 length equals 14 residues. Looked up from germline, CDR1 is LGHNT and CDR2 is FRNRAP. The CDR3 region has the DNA TGTGCTAGTGGTGCGTGGACAGATAATTCACCCCTCCACTTT. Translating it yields CASGAWTDNSPLHF.

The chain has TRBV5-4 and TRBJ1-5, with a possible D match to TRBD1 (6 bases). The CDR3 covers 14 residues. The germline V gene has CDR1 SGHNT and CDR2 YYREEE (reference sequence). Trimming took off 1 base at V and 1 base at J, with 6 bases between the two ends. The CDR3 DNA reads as TGTGCCAGCAGCTTGACAGGGAGCAATCAGCCCCAGCATTTT. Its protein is CASSLTGSNQPQHF.

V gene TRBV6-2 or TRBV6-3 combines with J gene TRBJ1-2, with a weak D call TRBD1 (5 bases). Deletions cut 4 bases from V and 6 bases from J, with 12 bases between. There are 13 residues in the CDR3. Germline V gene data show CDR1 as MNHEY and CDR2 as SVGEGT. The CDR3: CASSSGRMNGYTF. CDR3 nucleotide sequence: TGTGCCAGCAGTTCGGGGCGGATGAATGGCTACACCTTC.

CDR3 nucleotides: TGTGCCAGCAGCTTCGAAGGGGGCTCGGAGCAGTTCTTC. Its protein product is CASSFEGGSEQFF. The V and J genes are TRBV7-9 and TRBJ2-1; TRBD1 aligns across 7 bases. V lost 3 bases, J lost 10 bases, and 6 bases stayed unmatched. Germline CDR1 is SEHNR and CDR2 is FQNEAQ (reference sequence). This CDR3 region has 13 residues.

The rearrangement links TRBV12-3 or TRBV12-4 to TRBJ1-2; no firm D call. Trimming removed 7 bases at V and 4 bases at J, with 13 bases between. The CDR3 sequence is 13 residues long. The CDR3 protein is CASTKREGYGYTF. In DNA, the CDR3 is TGTGCCAGCACTAAAAGGGAGGGCTATGGCTACACCTTC.

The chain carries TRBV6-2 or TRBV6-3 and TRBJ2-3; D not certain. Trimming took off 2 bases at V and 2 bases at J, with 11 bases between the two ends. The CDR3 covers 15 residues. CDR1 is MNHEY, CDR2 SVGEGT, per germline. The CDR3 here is CASSYRSLPTDTQYF. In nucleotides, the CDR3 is TGTGCCAGCAGTTACAGGTCTCTACCCACAGATACGCAGTATTTT.

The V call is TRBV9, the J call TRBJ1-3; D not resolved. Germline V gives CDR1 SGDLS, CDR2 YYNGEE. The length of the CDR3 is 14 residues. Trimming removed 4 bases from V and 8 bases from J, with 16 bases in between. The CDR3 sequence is CASSFNSVPDTIYF. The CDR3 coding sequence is TGTGCCAGCAGCTTCAATTCGGTCCCGGACACCATATATTTT.

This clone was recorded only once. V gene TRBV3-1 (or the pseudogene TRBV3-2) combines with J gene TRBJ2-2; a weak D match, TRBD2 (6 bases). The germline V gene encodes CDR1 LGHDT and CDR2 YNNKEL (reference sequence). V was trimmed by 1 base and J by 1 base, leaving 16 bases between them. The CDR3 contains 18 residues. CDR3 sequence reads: CASSQVKKTRGNTGELFF. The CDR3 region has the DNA TGTGCCAGCAGCCAAGTAAAGAAGACTAGGGGGAACACCGGGGAGCTGTTTTTT.

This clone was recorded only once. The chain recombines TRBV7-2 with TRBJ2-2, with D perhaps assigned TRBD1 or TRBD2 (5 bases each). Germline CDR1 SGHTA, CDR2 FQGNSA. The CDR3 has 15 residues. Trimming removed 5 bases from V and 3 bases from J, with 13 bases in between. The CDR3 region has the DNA TGTGCCAGCAGCATTGGGACGGCCGACACCGGGGAGCTGTTTTTT. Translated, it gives CASSIGTADTGELFF.

The CDR3 DNA reads as TGTGCCAGCAGTTACTCTCGGACAGGGGGTGTGGTTGGCTACACCTTC. It yields the protein CASSYSRTGGVVGYTF. This rearrangement joins TRBV6-6 to TRBJ1-2; 10 nucleotides match TRBD1. CDR1 is MNHNY, CDR2 SVGAGI, per germline (reference sequence). The V gene end was trimmed by 0 bases and the J gene end by 7 bases; junction bases not matched to a gene: 8. The CDR3 covers 16 residues.

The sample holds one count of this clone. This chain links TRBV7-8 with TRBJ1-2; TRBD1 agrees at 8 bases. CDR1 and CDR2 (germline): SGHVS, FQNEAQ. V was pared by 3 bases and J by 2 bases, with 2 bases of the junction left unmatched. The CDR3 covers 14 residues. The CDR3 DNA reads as TGTGCCAGCAGCTTCTGGACAGGGAACTATGGCTACACCTTC. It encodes CASSFWTGNYGYTF.

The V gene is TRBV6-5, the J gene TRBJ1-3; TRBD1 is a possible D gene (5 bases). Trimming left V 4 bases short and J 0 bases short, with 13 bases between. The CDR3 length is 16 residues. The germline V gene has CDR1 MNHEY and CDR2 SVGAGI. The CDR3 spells CASSSRTTFSGNTIYF. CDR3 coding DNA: TGTGCCAGCAGTTCCCGGACAACCTTCTCTGGAAACACCATATATTTT.

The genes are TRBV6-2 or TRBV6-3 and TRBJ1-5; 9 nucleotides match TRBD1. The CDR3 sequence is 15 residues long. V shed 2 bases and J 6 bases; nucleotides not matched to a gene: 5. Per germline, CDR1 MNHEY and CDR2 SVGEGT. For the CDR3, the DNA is TGTGCCAGCAGTTACAGACAGGGGGGAGGTCAGCCCCAGCATTTT. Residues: CASSYRQGGGQPQHF.

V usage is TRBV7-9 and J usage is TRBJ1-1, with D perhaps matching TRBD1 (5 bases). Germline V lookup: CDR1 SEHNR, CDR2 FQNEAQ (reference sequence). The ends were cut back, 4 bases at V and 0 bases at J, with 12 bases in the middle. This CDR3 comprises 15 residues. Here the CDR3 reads CASSSGTDLNTEAFF. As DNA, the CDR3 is TGTGCCAGCAGCTCTGGGACGGACCTGAACACTGAAGCTTTCTTT.

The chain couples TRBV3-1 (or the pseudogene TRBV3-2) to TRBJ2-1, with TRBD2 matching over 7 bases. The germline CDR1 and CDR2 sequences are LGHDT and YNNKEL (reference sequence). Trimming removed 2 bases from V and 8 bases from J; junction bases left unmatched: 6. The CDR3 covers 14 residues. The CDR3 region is CASSQRTSTYEQFF. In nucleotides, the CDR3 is TGTGCCAGCAGCCAACGGACTAGTACCTATGAGCAGTTCTTC.